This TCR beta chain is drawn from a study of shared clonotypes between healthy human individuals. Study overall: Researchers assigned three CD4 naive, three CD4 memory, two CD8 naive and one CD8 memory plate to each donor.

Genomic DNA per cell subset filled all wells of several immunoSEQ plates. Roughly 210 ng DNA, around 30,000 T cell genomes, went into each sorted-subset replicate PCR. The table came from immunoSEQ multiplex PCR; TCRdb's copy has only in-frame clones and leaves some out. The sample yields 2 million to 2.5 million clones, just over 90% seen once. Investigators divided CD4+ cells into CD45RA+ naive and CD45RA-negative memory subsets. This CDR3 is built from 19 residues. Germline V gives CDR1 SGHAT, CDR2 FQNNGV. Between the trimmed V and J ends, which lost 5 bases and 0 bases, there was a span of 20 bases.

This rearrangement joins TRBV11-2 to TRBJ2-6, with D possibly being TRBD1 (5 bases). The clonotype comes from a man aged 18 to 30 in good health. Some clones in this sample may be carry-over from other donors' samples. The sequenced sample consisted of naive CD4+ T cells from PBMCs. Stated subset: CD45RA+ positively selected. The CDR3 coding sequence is TGTGCCAGCAGCCCACATCCTCCTGGGGCCATCTCTGGGGCCAACGTCCTGACTTTC. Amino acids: CASSPHPPGAISGANVLTF.